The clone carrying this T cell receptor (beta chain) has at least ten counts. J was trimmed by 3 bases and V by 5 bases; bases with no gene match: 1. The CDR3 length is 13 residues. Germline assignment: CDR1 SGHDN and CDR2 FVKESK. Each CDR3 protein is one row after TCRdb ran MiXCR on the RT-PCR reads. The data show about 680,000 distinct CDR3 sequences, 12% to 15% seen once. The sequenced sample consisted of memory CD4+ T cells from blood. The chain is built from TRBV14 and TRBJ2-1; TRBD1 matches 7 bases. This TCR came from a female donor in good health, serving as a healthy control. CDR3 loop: CASSWDSYNEQFF. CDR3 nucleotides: TGTGCCAGCAGCTGGGACAGCTACAATGAGCAGTTCTTC. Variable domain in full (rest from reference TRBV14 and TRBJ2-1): EAGVTQFPSHSVIEKGQTVTLRCDPISGHDNLYWYRRVMGKEIKFLLHFVKESKQDESGMPNNRFLAERTGGTYSTLKVQPAELEDSGVYFCASSWDSYNEQFFGPGTRLTVL.